The 4 T cell receptor beta chains below come from one sample, sequenced in a study of Ad26.COV2.S vaccination and SARS-CoV-2 variants. Sequencing was performed with immunoSEQ multiplex PCR; in TCRdb, only in-frame clones are kept and a portion is missing. The data contain about 440,000 clones, 90% of them singletons. Regarding treatment: around 19 received Ad26.COV2.S at low or high dose, single or two shots; 5 received placebo; per-sample allocation not given. All samples were drawn on day 63, counting from the first vaccine or placebo injection. The sequenced sample was peripheral blood, obtained in a trial of Ad26.COV2.S vaccine versus placebo. The receptors originated from a person aged 18-65 years who received the Ad26.COV2.S COVID-19 vaccine or a placebo.

The rearrangement uses TRBV28 and TRBJ1-2; D remains unclear. The CDR3 runs to 12 residues. CDR1 MDHEN and CDR2 SYDVKM come from the germline V gene. V shed 2 bases and J shed 4 bases, with 5 bases lying between them. As DNA, the CDR3 is TGTGCCAGCAGTTTAAAGATCTATGGCTACACCTTC. Protein product: CASSLKIYGYTF.

This clone came up once. This specimen includes other DNA sequences encoding the same CDR3. The rearrangement joins TRBV5-1 to TRBJ2-3; D might be TRBD1 (6 bases). This CDR3 is 14 amino acids long. V was clipped by 2 bases and J by 2 bases, with 9 bases between them. Germline values: CDR1 SGHRS, CDR2 YFSETQ. CDR3 residues: CASSLGQSTDTQYF. CDR3 bases: TGCGCCAGCAGCTTAGGACAGTCCACAGATACGCAGTATTTT. Filled out from reference TRBV5-1 and TRBJ2-3, the complete variable domain reads KAGVTQTPRYLIKTRGQQVTLSCSPISGHRSVSWYQQTPGQGLQFLFEYFSETQRNKGNFPGRFSGRQFSNSRSEMNVSTLELGDSALYLCASSLGQSTDTQYFGPGTRLTVL.

The gene calls are TRBV7-9 and TRBJ2-7; unclear D gene. The V and J ends lost 3 bases and 2 bases respectively, with 11 bases between them. The CDR3 length is 14 residues. Germline loops: CDR1 SEHNR, CDR2 FQNEAQ (reference sequence). The CDR3: CASSFPGRAYEQYF. The CDR3 bases are TGTGCCAGCAGCTTCCCGGGTCGGGCCTACGAGCAGTACTTC.

The chain joins TRBV7-9 to TRBJ2-7; TRBD2 aligns across 8 bases. CDR3 length equals 15 residues. J lost 4 bases, V lost 5 bases, and 10 bases had no gene match. CDR1 and CDR2 (germline): SEHNR, FQNEAQ (reference sequence). CDR3 DNA sequence: TGTGCCAGCAGCCCGGAAGCGGGGGCCCTTTACGAGCAGTACTTC. Protein product: CASSPEAGALYEQYF.